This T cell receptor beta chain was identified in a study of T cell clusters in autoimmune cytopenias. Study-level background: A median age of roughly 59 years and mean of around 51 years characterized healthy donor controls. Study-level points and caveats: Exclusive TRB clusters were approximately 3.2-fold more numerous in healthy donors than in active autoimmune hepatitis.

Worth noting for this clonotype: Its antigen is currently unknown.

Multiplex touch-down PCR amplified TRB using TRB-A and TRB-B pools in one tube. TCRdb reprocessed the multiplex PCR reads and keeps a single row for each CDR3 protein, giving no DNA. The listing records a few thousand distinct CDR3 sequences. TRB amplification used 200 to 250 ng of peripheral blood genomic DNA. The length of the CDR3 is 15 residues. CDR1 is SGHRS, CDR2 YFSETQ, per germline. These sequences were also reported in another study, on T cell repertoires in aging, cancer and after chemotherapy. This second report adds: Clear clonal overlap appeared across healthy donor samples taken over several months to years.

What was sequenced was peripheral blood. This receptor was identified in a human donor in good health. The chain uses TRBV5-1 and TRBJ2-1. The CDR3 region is CASLSELGSYNEQFF. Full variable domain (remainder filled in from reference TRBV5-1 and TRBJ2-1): KAGVTQTPRYLIKTRGQQVTLSCSPISGHRSVSWYQQTPGQGLQFLFEYFSETQRNKGNFPGRFSGRQFSNSRSEMNVSTLELGDSALYLCASLSELGSYNEQFFGPGTRLTVL.